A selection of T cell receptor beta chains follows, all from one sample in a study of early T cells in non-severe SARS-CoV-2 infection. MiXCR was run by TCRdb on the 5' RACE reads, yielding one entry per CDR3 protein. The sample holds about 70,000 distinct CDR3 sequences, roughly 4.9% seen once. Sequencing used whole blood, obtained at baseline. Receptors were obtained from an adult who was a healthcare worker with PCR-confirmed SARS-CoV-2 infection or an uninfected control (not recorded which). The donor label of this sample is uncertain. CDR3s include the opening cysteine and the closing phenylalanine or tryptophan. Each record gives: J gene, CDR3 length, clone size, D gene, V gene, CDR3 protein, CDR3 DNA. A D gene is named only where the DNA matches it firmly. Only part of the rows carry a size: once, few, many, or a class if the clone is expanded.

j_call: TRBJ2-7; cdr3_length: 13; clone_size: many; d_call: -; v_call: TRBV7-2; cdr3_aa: CASSEWEVNEQYF; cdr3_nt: TGTGCCAGCAGCGAGTGGGAAGTAAACGAGCAGTACTTC
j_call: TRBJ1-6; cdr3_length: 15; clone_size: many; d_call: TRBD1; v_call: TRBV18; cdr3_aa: CASSPGGQYNSPLHF; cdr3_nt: TGTGCCAGCTCCCCTGGGGGACAGTATAATTCACCCCTCCACTTT
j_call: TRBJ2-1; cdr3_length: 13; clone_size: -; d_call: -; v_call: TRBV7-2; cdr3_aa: CASSRGPYNEQFF; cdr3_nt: TGTGCCAGCAGCCGCGGACCCTACAATGAGCAGTTCTTC
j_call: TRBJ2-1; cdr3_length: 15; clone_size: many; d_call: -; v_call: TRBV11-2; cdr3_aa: CASSPAGRSYNEQFF; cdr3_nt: TGTGCCAGCTCACCCGCAGGACGCTCCTACAATGAGCAGTTCTTC
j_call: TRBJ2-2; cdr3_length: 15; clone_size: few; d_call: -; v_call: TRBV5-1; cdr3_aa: CASSWDGFNTGELFF; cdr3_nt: TGCGCCAGCAGCTGGGACGGATTTAACACCGGGGAGCTGTTTTTT
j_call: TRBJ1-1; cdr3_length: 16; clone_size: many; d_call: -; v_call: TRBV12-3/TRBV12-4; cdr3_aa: CASRDSFSLMNTEAFF; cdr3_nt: TGTGCCAGCAGGGACAGTTTTTCCCTGATGAACACTGAAGCTTTCTTT
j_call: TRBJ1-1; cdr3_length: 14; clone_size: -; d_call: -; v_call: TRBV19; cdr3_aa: CASSIGAGNTEAFF; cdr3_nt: TGTGCCAGTAGTATCGGGGCAGGGAACACTGAAGCTTTCTTT
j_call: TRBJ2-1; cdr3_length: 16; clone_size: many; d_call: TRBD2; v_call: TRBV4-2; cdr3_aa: CASSRDSGRPYNEQFF; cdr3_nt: TGTGCCAGCAGCAGAGATAGCGGGAGACCTTACAATGAGCAGTTCTTC
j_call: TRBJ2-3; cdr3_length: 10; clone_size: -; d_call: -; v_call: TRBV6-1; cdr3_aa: CASSVDTQYF; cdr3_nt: TGTGCCAGCAGTGTTGATACGCAGTATTTT
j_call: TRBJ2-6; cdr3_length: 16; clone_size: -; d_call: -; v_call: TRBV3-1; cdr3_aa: CASSQDGSSGANVLTF; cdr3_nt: TGTGCCAGCAGCCAAGATGGGAGCTCTGGGGCCAACGTCCTGACTTTC
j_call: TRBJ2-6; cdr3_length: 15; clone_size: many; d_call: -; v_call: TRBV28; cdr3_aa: CASSLRGAGANVLTF; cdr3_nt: TGTGCCAGCAGTTTAAGGGGGGCTGGGGCCAACGTCCTGACTTTC
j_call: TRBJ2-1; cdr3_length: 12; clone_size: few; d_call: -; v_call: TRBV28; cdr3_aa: CASSTQTNEQFF; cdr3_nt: TGTGCCAGCAGTACACAGACCAATGAGCAGTTCTTC
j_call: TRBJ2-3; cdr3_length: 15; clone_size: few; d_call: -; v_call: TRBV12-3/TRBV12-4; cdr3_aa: CASSLTGAGTDTQYF; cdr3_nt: TGTGCCAGCAGTTTAACGGGGGCGGGGACAGATACGCAGTATTTT
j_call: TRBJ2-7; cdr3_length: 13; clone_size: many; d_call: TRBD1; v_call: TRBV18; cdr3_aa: CASSGQGAYEQYF; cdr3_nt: TGTGCCAGCTCGGGACAGGGTGCTTACGAGCAGTACTTC
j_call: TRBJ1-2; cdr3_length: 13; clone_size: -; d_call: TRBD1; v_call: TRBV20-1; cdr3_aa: CSSDRGEGYGYTF; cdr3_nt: TGCAGTTCTGACAGGGGAGAGGGTTATGGCTACACCTTC
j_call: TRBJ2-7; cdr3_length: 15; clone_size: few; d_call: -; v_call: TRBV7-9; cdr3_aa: CASSISYKKPVEQYF; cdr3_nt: TGTGCCAGCAGTATTTCCTACAAGAAACCCGTCGAGCAGTACTTC
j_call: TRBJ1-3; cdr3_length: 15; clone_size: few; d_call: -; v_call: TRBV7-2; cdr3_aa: CASSLGPGSENTIYF; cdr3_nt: TGTGCCAGCAGCTTAGGCCCAGGGTCTGAAAACACCATATATTTT
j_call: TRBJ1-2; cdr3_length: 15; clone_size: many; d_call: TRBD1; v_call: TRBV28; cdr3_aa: CASTSGTGLLYGYTF; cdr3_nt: TGTGCCAGCACATCAGGGACAGGTCTCCTCTATGGCTACACCTTC
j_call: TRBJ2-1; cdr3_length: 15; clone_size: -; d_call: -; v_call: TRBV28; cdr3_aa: CASSPLGTGGNEQFF; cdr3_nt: TGTGCCAGCAGTCCCCTCGGGACTGGGGGTAATGAGCAGTTCTTC
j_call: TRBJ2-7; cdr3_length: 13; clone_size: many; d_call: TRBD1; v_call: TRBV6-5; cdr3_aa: CASRYRGSNEQYF; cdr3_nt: TGTGCCAGCAGATACAGGGGGTCCAACGAGCAGTACTTC
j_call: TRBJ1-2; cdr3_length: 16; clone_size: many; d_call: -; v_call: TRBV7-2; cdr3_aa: CASSLRAIAGAQGYTF; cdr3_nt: TGTGCCAGCAGCCTCCGGGCTATAGCAGGGGCGCAAGGCTACACCTTC
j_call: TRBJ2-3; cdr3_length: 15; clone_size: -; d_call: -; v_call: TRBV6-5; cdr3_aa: CASSPRGHNTDTQYF; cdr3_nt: TGTGCCAGCAGCCCCCGAGGACACAACACAGATACGCAGTATTTT